Shown below are 10 T cell receptor beta chains from a single sample sequenced in a study of post-analysis software for immune sequencing data. General study findings and limits: Patients used about five TRBV segments, including TRBV5-6, TRBV5-1 and TRBV20-1, more often than controls.

cDNA libraries of TCR beta carried unique molecular identifiers. TCRdb re-derived calls from the PCR reads in MiXCR, one entry per CDR3 protein. Of about 430,000 distinct CDR3 sequences listed, roughly 40% are singletons. These receptors have no identified antigens. Sequencing was done on a sample of blood. These TCRs come from a girl aged 2-10 years with multiple sclerosis.

CDR3 residues: CSARVVTSTDTQYF. The CDR3 nucleotides read TGCAGTGCTAGAGTAGTTACTAGCACAGATACGCAGTATTTT. The chain employs TRBV20-1 and TRBJ2-3; D is ambiguous. Trimming removed 1 base from V and 0 bases from J, with 8 bases in between. Germline lookup yields CDR1 DFQATT and CDR2 SNEGSKA (reference sequence). The CDR3 covers 14 residues.

J is TRBJ2-5 and V is TRBV7-9; no definite D call. The J call may be incorrect, as the DNA end agrees better with TRBJ2-7. The CDR3 is 15 amino acids. The germline gives CDR1 SEHNR, CDR2 FQNEAQ (reference sequence). Written as DNA, the CDR3 is TGTGCCAGCAGCCCTGTCTCTTCCGAGATTTACGAGCAGTACTTC. As protein: CASSPVSSEIYEQYF.

The V gene is TRBV27, the J gene TRBJ2-7; D remains unclear. The CDR3 totals 13 residues. Trimming took 3 bases from V and 5 from J, leaving 11 bases between them. Per germline, CDR1 MNHEY and CDR2 SMNVEV (reference sequence). CDR3: CASSLVPVDEQYF. The DNA of the CDR3 is TGTGCCAGCAGTTTGGTTCCCGTCGACGAGCAGTACTTC.

J is TRBJ2-7 and V is TRBV7-3, with a tentative D call TRBD1 (6 bases). Germline assignment: CDR1 SGHTA and CDR2 FQGTGA. The CDR3 covers 14 residues. Trimming left V 5 bases short and J 5 bases short, with 16 bases between. This CDR3 is CASSPDDRKHEQYF. The CDR3 DNA reads TGTGCCAGCAGCCCCGACGACAGGAAGCACGAGCAGTACTTC. Supplemented by reference TRBV7-3 and TRBJ2-7, the full variable domain reads GAGVSQTPSNKVTEKGKYVELRCDPISGHTALYWYRQSLGQGPEFLIYFQGTGAADDSGLPNDRFFAVRPEGSVSTLKIQRTERGDSAVYLCASSPDDRKHEQYFGPGTRLTVT.

This chain joins TRBV4-2 and TRBJ2-7, with 7 bases fitting TRBD2. V was clipped by 0 bases and J by 0 bases; unmatched bases: 2. This CDR3 contains 15 residues. Per the germline V gene, CDR1 is LGHNA and CDR2 is YNFKEQ. CDR3 DNA: TGTGCCAGCAGCCAAGAGGTAGCGGGCTCCTACGAGCAGTACTTC. Its translation: CASSQEVAGSYEQYF.

The chain uses TRBV12-3 or TRBV12-4 and TRBJ1-5; 10 bases are a match to TRBD1. After removal of 1 base from V and 6 bases from J, the junction contained 6 bases not matched to a gene. This CDR3 comprises 16 residues. CDR3 in amino acids: CASSLGPGTGVQPQHF. DNA for the CDR3: TGTGCCAGCAGTTTAGGCCCCGGGACAGGGGTTCAGCCCCAGCATTTT.

This chain uses TRBV10-3 with TRBJ2-7, with 7 bases lining up with TRBD2. The trim removed 0 bases at V and 3 bases at J, leaving 5 bases unmatched. The germline gives CDR1 ENHRY, CDR2 SYGVKD. This CDR3 is 15 amino acids long. The CDR3 DNA is TGTGCCATCAGTGAGTCTAACAGCGGGATCTACGAGCAGTACTTC. Protein: CAISESNSGIYEQYF.

The chain has TRBV6-5 and TRBJ2-7; a weak D match, TRBD1 (6 bases). The length of the CDR3 is 15 residues. Trimming stripped 1 base from V and 2 bases from J, with 12 bases between. In germline, CDR1 is MNHEY, CDR2 SVGAGI. CDR3 sequence: CASSYYRDIPYEQYF. The CDR3 coding sequence is TGTGCCAGCAGTTACTACCGGGACATTCCCTACGAGCAGTACTTC.

This clonotype has more than one count but fewer than ten. The chain is built from TRBV29-1 and TRBJ2-5; 11 nucleotides line up with TRBD2. The better agreement between TRBJ2-7 and the DNA end casts doubt on the J call. Germline V gene data show CDR1 as SQVTM and CDR2 as ANQGSEA. The CDR3 is 16 residues long. The CDR3 here is CSVVRGVLAGVGEQYF. The CDR3 DNA is TGCAGCGTCGTGCGCGGCGTACTAGCGGGAGTTGGCGAGCAGTACTTC.

The chain employs TRBV3-1 and TRBJ1-2; tentative D call: TRBD1 (5 bases). The ends were cut back, 1 base at V and 8 bases at J, with 26 bases in the middle. Looked up from germline, CDR1 is LGHDT and CDR2 is YNNKEL (reference sequence). CDR3 size: 18 residues. The CDR3 region has the DNA TGTGCCAGCAGCCAAGTCGGTCAGGGCCCGGTCCTTTTGGGGGGCTACACCTTC. This gives the protein CASSQVGQGPVLLGGYTF.